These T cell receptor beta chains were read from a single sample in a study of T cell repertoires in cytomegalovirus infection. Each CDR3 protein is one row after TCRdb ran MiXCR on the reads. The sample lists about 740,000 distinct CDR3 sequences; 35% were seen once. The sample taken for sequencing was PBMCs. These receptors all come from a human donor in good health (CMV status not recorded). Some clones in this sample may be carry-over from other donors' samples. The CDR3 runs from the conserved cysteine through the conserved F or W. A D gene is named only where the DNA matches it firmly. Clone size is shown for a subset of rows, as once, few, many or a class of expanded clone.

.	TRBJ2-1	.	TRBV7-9	TGTGCCAGCAGCTTAGGAGGGGACGCGGAGCAGTTCTTC	CASSLGGDAEQFF
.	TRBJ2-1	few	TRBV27	TGTGCCAGCAGTTTAGTGCGGGCTAGGCAGCGCGATGAGCAGTTCTTC	CASSLVRARQRDEQFF
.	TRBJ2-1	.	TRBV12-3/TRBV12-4	TGTGCCAGCAACCGGGCTGGTTATGAGCAGTTCTTC	CASNRAGYEQFF
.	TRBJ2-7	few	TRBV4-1	TGCGCCAGCAGCCAAGTAATAGCGGACTCCTACGAGCAGTACTTC	CASSQVIADSYEQYF
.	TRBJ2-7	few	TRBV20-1	TGCAGTGCTGGAGACGGGGGCGGCTTCTCCTACGAGCAGTACTTC	CSAGDGGGFSYEQYF
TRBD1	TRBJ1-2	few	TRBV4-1	TGCGCCAGCAGCCCAATCGGACAGGGTTATGGCTACACCTTC	CASSPIGQGYGYTF
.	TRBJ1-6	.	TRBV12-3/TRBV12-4	TGTGCCAGCAGTAGTACAGGACTGGATTCACCCCTCCACTTT	CASSSTGLDSPLHF
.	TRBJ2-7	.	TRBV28	TGTGCCAGCACATCCCCAGGATACGAGCAGTACTTC	CASTSPGYEQYF
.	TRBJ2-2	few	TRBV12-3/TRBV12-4	TGTGCCAGCACTTCAATGAGGGGGGAGCTGTTTTTT	CASTSMRGELFF
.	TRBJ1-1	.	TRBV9	TGTGCCAGCTCCGGGGGAAATGAAGCTTTCTTT	CASSGGNEAFF
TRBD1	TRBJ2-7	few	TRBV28	TGTGCCAGCAGTGGACGGTCGCCGGGACAGGCTTACGAGCAGTACTTC	CASSGRSPGQAYEQYF
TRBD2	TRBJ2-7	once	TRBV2	TGTGCCAGCAGTGAATATCTAGCGGGGTTAAAAACCTACGAGCAGTACTTC	CASSEYLAGLKTYEQYF
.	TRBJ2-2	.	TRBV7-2	TGTGCCAGCCCTCTGGGGGCCAACACCGGGGAGCTGTTTTTT	CASPLGANTGELFF
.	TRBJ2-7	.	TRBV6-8	TGTGCCAGCAGTTACTCGCAGGGGGGGTCCTACGAGCAGTACTTC	CASSYSQGGSYEQYF
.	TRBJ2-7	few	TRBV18	TGTGCCAGCTCACCCCTCGACAGCTCCTACGAGCAGTACTTC	CASSPLDSSYEQYF
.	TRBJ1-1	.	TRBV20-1	TGCAGTGCTTTCCGACAGATGAACACTGAAGCTTTCTTT	CSAFRQMNTEAFF
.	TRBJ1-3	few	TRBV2	TGTGCCAGCAGGGGCGGCCCGATCTCTGGAAACACCATATATTTT	CASRGGPISGNTIYF
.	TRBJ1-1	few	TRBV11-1	TGTGCCAGCAGCTTAGGTGGGGAAATGACTGAAGCTTTCTTT	CASSLGGEMTEAFF
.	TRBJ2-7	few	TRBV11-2	TGTGCCAGCCGCCGGGCAGGGACGGCCTACGAGCAGTACTTC	CASRRAGTAYEQYF
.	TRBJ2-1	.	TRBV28	TGTGCCAGCAGTTTGGGAGAATGGGGGCATTTCTTC	CASSLGEWGHFF
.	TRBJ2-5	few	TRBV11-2	TGTGCCAGCAGCTTATCGGTTCGGGAGACCCAGTACTTC	CASSLSVRETQYF
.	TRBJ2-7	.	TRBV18	TGTGCCAGCTCACCACGGCGGGGCGATACCTACGAGCAGTACTTC	CASSPRRGDTYEQYF
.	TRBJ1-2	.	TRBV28	TGTGCCAGCAGTACCGGACAGAATGGCTACACCTTC	CASSTGQNGYTF
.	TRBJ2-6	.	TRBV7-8	TGTGCCAGCAGCTACATCGCGATCTCTGGGGCCAACGTCCTGACGTTC	CASSYIAISGANVLTF
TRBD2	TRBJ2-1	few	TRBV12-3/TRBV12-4	TGTGCCAGCATCAAGACCTGGACTAGCGGGAGGGATAACCCTTACAATGAGCAGTTCTTC	CASIKTWTSGRDNPYNEQFF
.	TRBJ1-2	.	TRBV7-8	TGTGCCAGCAGCTCCACCAGGACCACTAACTATGGCTACAACTTC	CASSSTRTTNYGYNF
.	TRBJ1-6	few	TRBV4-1	TGCGCCAGCAGCCAAGAGAACTTAGCGAGCTCCTATAATTCACCCCTCCACTTT	CASSQENLASSYNSPLHF
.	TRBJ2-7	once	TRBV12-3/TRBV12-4	TGTGCCAGGAGTTTTCAGGGTACCTACGATCAGTACTTC	CARSFQGTYDQYF
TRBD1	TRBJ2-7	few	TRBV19	TGTGCCAGTACTTCCGGGACAGGCGTCGCCTACGAGCAGTACTTC	CASTSGTGVAYEQYF
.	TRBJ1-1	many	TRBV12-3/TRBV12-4	TGTGCCAGCAGTTTTGAGAGGAACACTGAAGCTTTCTTT	CASSFERNTEAFF
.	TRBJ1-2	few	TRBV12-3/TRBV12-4	TGTGCCAGCAGTTTATTCGAGGGGGGTGACTATGGCTACACCTTC	CASSLFEGGDYGYTF
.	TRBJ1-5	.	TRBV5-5	TGTGCCAGCAGCTTAGCAGGGCTGCGCAATCAGCCCCAGCATTTT	CASSLAGLRNQPQHF
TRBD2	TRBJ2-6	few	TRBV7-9	TGTGCCAGCAGCTCACCTTATTCTCTAGCGGGGGTCGCCGGGGCCAACGTCCTGACTTTC	CASSSPYSLAGVAGANVLTF
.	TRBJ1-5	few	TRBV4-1	TGCGCCAGCAGCCAAGATCCCCAGACTGACAATCAGCCCCAGCATTTT	CASSQDPQTDNQPQHF
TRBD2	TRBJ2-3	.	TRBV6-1	TGCTCCTGGACTAGCGGGGGGGCAGGAGATACGCAGTATTTT	CSWTSGGAGDTQYF
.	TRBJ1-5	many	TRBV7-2	TGTGCCAGCAGCTTAGGGGGTAGGAATCAGCCCCAGCATTTT	CASSLGGRNQPQHF
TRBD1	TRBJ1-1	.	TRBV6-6	TGTGCCAGCAACAGGGGCCTTGAAGCTTTCTTT	CASNRGLEAFF
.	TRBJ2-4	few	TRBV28	TGTGCCAGCAGTGACCCCGGGGGAGACAAAAACATTCAGTACTTC	CASSDPGGDKNIQYF
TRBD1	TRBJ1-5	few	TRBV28	TGTGCCAGCAACCCTTCGACAGGGAGCAATCAGCCCCAGCATTTT	CASNPSTGSNQPQHF
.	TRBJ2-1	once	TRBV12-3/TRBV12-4	TGTGCCAGCAGTTTAGAAAGCAGCTCCTACAATGAGCAGTTCTTC	CASSLESSSYNEQFF
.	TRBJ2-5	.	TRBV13	TGTGCCAGCAGCTTAGACCTGGTTTGGGAGACCCAGTACTTC	CASSLDLVWETQYF
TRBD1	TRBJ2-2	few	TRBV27	TGTGCCAGCAGTTTATTAGGACAGGGCCCGAACACCGGGGAGCTGTTTTTT	CASSLLGQGPNTGELFF
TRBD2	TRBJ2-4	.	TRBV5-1	TGCGCCAGCAGCTTGGGGACTAGCGGGAGTATTCAGTACTTC	CASSLGTSGSIQYF
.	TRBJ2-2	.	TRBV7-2	TGTGCCAGCAGCTTAGCAACTGGGATCAGCACCGGGGAGCTGTTTTTT	CASSLATGISTGELFF
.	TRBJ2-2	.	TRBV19	TGTGCCAGTAGTATCCAGGTCAAGACCGGGGAGCTGTTTTTT	CASSIQVKTGELFF
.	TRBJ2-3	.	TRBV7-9	TGTGCCAGCAACTATGAGTTGCCCGGGGGTCCCACAGATACGCAGTATTTT	CASNYELPGGPTDTQYF
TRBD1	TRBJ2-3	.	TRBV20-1	TGCAGTGCTGTCCCGGGACAGGGCACAGATACGCAGTATTTT	CSAVPGQGTDTQYF
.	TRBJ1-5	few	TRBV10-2	TGCGCCCCATATCAGCCCCAGCATTTT	CAPYQPQHF
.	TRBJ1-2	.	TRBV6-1	TGTGCCAGCAGTTCCGCATCCGCGGGGCGCACCTATGGCTACACCTTC	CASSSASAGRTYGYTF
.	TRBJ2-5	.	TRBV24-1	TGTGCCACCAGGGGAAGGGTAGGAGAGACCCAGTACTTC	CATRGRVGETQYF
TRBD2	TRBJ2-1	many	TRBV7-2	TGTGCCAGCAGCTTAAGGTCTAGCGGGGGGGCGGGCTCCTACAATGAGCAGTTCTTC	CASSLRSSGGAGSYNEQFF
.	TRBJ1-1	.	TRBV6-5	TGTGCCAGCAGTTACTCCGTCGGCGGAAAACTGAACACTGAAGCTTTCTTT	CASSYSVGGKLNTEAFF
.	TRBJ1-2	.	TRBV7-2	TGTGCCATCGTCTACGCTTCCCCAGTGTTCTTCTACAACTTC	CAIVYASPVFFYNF